This T cell receptor (beta chain) was recorded in a study of shared clonotypes between healthy human individuals. General study results and limits: Incompleteness in sorted-subset sequencing, despite large depth, was shown by rarefaction.

Regarding this clone: Its antigen is still unknown.

Germline-derived CDR1 and CDR2 are SGHRS and YFSETQ. V trimming: 2 bases; J trimming: 3 bases; junction bases outside the gene matches: 5. The CDR3 is made up of 14 amino acids. CD45RA+ naive and CD45RA-negative memory subsets were separated from CD4+ cells. Samples underwent the assay at deep level. As originally analysed: ImmunoSEQ output held junction-only sequences without quality scores, so filtering differed. The table came from immunoSEQ multiplex PCR; TCRdb's copy has only in-frame clones and leaves some out. D and trimming come from the DNA, and the V and J calls and clone size come from that table. The repertoire holds 1.5 million to 1.9 million clones, with 95% to 99% as singletons.

The sequence derives from a young man in good health. The sequencing input was naive CD4+ T cells sorted from blood. The subset is: CD45RA+ positively selected. This chain links TRBV5-1 with TRBJ2-7; 7 bases fit TRBD1. CDR3 sequence (DNA): TGCGCCAGCAGCTTCCGGGACAGTCACTACGAGCAGTACTTC. Encoded protein: CASSFRDSHYEQYF.